A single sample gave rise to the 14 T cell receptor beta chains below, sequenced in a study of blood T cell repertoires in COVID-19. Some clones are missing from TCRdb's copy, which holds only in-frame ones; the method was immunoSEQ multiplex PCR. The sample includes about 74,000 clones, 88% of them seen just once. The sequenced material came from peripheral blood. All receptors come from a woman aged 80 or over with active or convalescent COVID-19.

This clone showed up just once. This chain connects TRBV10-2 to TRBJ2-1; 8 bases are shared with TRBD1. With V trimmed by 4 bases and J by 3 bases, 8 bases remained unmatched. This CDR3 spans 16 amino acids. The germline CDR1 and CDR2 sequences are WSHSY and SAAADI. CDR3 nucleotides: TGCGCCAGCAGTGCCTTCGGGACAGGTGACTACAATGAGCAGTTCTTC. Its translation: CASSAFGTGDYNEQFF.

The chain couples TRBV11-3 to TRBJ1-4; D possibly corresponds to TRBD1 (5 bases). Germline V gene lookup returns CDR1 SGHNT and CDR2 YENEEA. Trimming stripped 5 bases from V and 5 bases from J, with 15 bases between. This CDR3 region has 15 residues. The DNA for the CDR3 is TGTGCCAGCAGCCCGCGGTGGGGGGTCAATGAAAAACTGTTTTTT. Its protein product is CASSPRWGVNEKLFF.

This chain uses TRBV3-1 (or the pseudogene TRBV3-2) with TRBJ1-6, with D unresolved. CDR3 length: 16 amino acids. From germline, CDR1 is LGHDT and CDR2 YNNKEL (reference sequence). Trimming removed 3 bases at V and 9 bases at J, with 18 bases between. The CDR3 region has the DNA TGTGCCAGCAGCCAGACCCCTGGGCCGCCCGTTTCACCCCTCCACTTT. Amino acid sequence: CASSQTPGPPVSPLHF.

The chain couples TRBV6-2 or TRBV6-3 to TRBJ2-6; 9 bases agree with TRBD1. The trim removed 0 bases at V and 0 bases at J, leaving 6 bases unmatched. This CDR3 has 19 residues. Germline CDR1 reads MNHEY; CDR2 reads SVGEGT. CDR3 in DNA: TGTGCCAGCAGTTACTCGCCGGGACAGGGAAGCTCTGGGGCCAACGTCCTGACTTTC. Translated: CASSYSPGQGSSGANVLTF.

This chain joins TRBV30 and TRBJ1-2; TRBD1 is a possible D gene (5 bases). This CDR3 is built from 12 residues. The V gene's germline CDR1 is GTSNPN and CDR2 SVGIG (reference sequence). Trimming cost V 6 bases and J 5 bases, with 13 bases left between them. The CDR3, as DNA: TGTGCCTGCTCTGCGGGGGGATATGGCTACACCTTC. Translation gives CACSAGGYGYTF.

This chain connects TRBV7-2 to TRBJ1-5; D not certain. The CDR3 totals 14 residues. V was clipped by 2 bases and J by 9 bases, with 14 bases between them. The germline CDR1 and CDR2 sequences are SGHTA and FQGNSA. The CDR3 loop reads CASSLNAGAGPQHF. The CDR3 nucleotides read TGTGCCAGCAGCTTAAACGCAGGTGCAGGGCCCCAGCATTTT.

The chain joins TRBV2 to TRBJ1-6; unclear D gene. V was shortened by 6 bases and J by 10 bases, with 13 bases between the two germline ends. The CDR3 contains 13 residues. The germline V gene encodes CDR1 SNHLY and CDR2 FYNNEI. CDR3 in DNA: TGTGCCAGCAGCCCGGGTGTGTGGTCACCCCTCCACTTT. Its translation: CASSPGVWSPLHF.

The chain combines TRBV5-1 with TRBJ2-7, with TRBD1 matching over 7 bases. The length of the CDR3 is 14 residues. Germline V CDR1 and CDR2: SGHRS, YFSETQ. V gave up 2 bases and J gave up 3 bases; unmatched junction bases: 5. In DNA, the CDR3 is TGCGCCAGCAGCTTCCGGGACAGCAACTACGAGCAGTACTTC. Translation gives CASSFRDSNYEQYF.

The sample holds one count of this clone. V gene TRBV18 combines with J gene TRBJ1-2; possible D gene TRBD1, 5 bases. The CDR3 is 13 amino acids. Germline values: CDR1 KGHSH, CDR2 LQKENI. V was shortened by 4 bases and J by 8 bases, with 14 bases between the two germline ends. The CDR3 sequence: CASSRDSREGYTF. The CDR3 region has the DNA TGTGCCAGCTCACGGGACTCAAGAGAAGGCTACACCTTC.

The gene calls are TRBV11-3 and TRBJ1-2, with TRBD1 matching 10 bases. This CDR3 contains 15 residues. Germline CDR1 reads SGHNT; CDR2 reads YENEEA. The junction had 5 bases not matched to a gene; V was cut back by 1 base and J by 6 bases. The DNA of the CDR3 is TGTGCCAGCAGCTTAGGGGACAGGGGCTTGAATGGCTACACCTTC. This translates into CASSLGDRGLNGYTF.

The genes are TRBV24-1 and TRBJ2-2; TRBD1 agrees at 11 bases. After removal of 3 bases from V and 6 bases from J, the junction contained 11 bases not matched to a gene. The V gene's germline CDR1 is KGHDR and CDR2 SFDVKD. CDR3 length: 18 amino acids. The CDR3 spells CATSDPGDRGKLAGELFF. The CDR3 DNA is TGTGCCACCAGTGATCCAGGGGACAGGGGGAAATTAGCCGGGGAGCTGTTTTTT.

The chain links TRBV11-2 to TRBJ2-5; D is perhaps TRBD1 (5 bases). Germline assignment: CDR1 SGHAT and CDR2 FQNNGV. V was trimmed by 5 bases and J by 1 base, leaving 11 bases between them. The CDR3 runs 14 residues. CDR3 amino acids: CASSPSRAQETQYF. The CDR3 DNA reads TGTGCCAGCAGCCCGTCCAGGGCCCAAGAGACCCAGTACTTC.

The chain carries TRBV29-1 and TRBJ1-2, with 9 bases that match TRBD1. With 7 bases clipped from V and 4 bases from J, the junction kept 4 bases outside the gene matches. This CDR3 comprises 12 residues. Germline CDR1 reads SQVTM; CDR2 reads ANQGSEA. The CDR3 reads CSADRGSYGYTF. DNA for the CDR3: TGCAGCGCCGACAGGGGGAGCTATGGCTACACCTTC.

The chain recombines TRBV6-5 with TRBJ1-4; no reliable D call. Trimming took 7 bases from V and 4 from J, leaving 10 bases between them. CDR1 MNHEY and CDR2 SVGAGI come from the germline V gene. This CDR3 has 13 residues. The CDR3 DNA sequence: TGTGCCAGCACGGGTTCGCTTAATGAAAAACTGTTTTTT. It specifies CASTGSLNEKLFF.